These T cell receptor beta chains were read from a single sample in a study of control samples from healthy donors and cancer patients. Profiled with immunoSEQ multiplex PCR; TCRdb holds only in-frame clones, not every one. The profile covers roughly 80,000 clones, with 70% to 90% appearing a single time and approximately 5.1% taken by the ten largest. What was sequenced was blood. All receptors derive from a woman between 45 and 60 years old in good health. The CDR3 runs from the conserved cysteine through the conserved F or W. D genes are given only for firm matches.

V gene: TRBV5-5; D gene: NA; J gene: TRBJ1-3; CDR3 protein: CASQPGTPFTSGNTIYF
V gene: TRBV5-6; D gene: NA; J gene: TRBJ1-2; CDR3 protein: CASSVDRTGYTF
V gene: TRBV7-2; D gene: NA; J gene: TRBJ1-4; CDR3 protein: CASSFRATNEKLFF
V gene: TRBV19; D gene: TRBD1; J gene: TRBJ2-6; CDR3 protein: CASSKPDRISGANVLTF
V gene: TRBV10-3; D gene: TRBD2; J gene: TRBJ2-1; CDR3 protein: CATGTSGGENNEQFF
V gene: TRBV7-2; D gene: TRBD2; J gene: TRBJ2-3; CDR3 protein: CASSSSGTSTDTQYF
V gene: TRBV5-1; D gene: NA; J gene: TRBJ1-1; CDR3 protein: CASSAGPANTEAFF
V gene: TRBV7-9; D gene: NA; J gene: TRBJ1-1; CDR3 protein: CASSPWGQQGETEAFF
V gene: TRBV2; D gene: TRBD1; J gene: TRBJ1-5; CDR3 protein: CASSLDRGGQPQHF
V gene: TRBV10-3; D gene: TRBD1; J gene: TRBJ2-7; CDR3 protein: CAISVQDRSDEQYF
V gene: TRBV5-4; D gene: NA; J gene: TRBJ1-1; CDR3 protein: CASSFGNLRADTEAFF
V gene: TRBV30; D gene: NA; J gene: TRBJ2-1; CDR3 protein: CAWSEYRDAAQFF
V gene: TRBV3-1/TRBV3-2; D gene: TRBD2; J gene: TRBJ2-3; CDR3 protein: CASSQDPAGLAAITDTQYF
V gene: TRBV11-3; D gene: NA; J gene: TRBJ1-1; CDR3 protein: CASSLDSFNTEAFF
V gene: TRBV18; D gene: NA; J gene: TRBJ2-5; CDR3 protein: CASSPGLETQYF
V gene: TRBV7-7; D gene: TRBD1; J gene: TRBJ2-5; CDR3 protein: CASSSSGTEGTQYF
V gene: TRBV2; D gene: NA; J gene: TRBJ1-6; CDR3 protein: CASQEGPYNSPLHF
V gene: TRBV24-1; D gene: TRBD1; J gene: TRBJ2-1; CDR3 protein: CATSDSEPWDRGRYEQFF
V gene: TRBV9; D gene: TRBD1; J gene: TRBJ1-4; CDR3 protein: CASSPRDRLNEKLFF
V gene: TRBV27; D gene: NA; J gene: TRBJ1-2; CDR3 protein: CASSFSDIGRAGYGYTF
V gene: TRBV5-5; D gene: NA; J gene: TRBJ1-2; CDR3 protein: CASSFSSDGYTF
V gene: TRBV12-3/TRBV12-4; D gene: NA; J gene: TRBJ2-2; CDR3 protein: CASAERPFGELFF
V gene: TRBV30; D gene: NA; J gene: TRBJ2-3; CDR3 protein: CAWSGGVLTDTQYF
V gene: TRBV6-6; D gene: TRBD1; J gene: TRBJ1-1; CDR3 protein: CASSYQGQGASEAFF
V gene: TRBV5-4; D gene: NA; J gene: TRBJ1-6; CDR3 protein: CASSWDDSPLHF